The clone carrying this TCR beta chain ranks as medium-sized (0.01 to 0.1%). This sample stems from a study of low-dose radiotherapy and immunotherapy resistance in tumors. At the level of the study: With 1 Gy per fraction every two weeks, Cohort 2 accumulated 13 Gy across 26 weeks. Ipilimumab 1 mg/kg every six weeks, together with nivolumab 240 mg every two weeks, was given intravenously to patients.

cDNA synthesis used a TRAV/TRBV-specific primer set for both chains. The authors amplified TCRs for about 20 PCR cycles with a constant-region primer and a V-primer adapter. Using its own MiXCR run on the reads, TCRdb lists one record per CDR3 protein. Found here are 55,000 to 65,000 distinct CDR3 sequences, more than 25% of them singletons; the top ten hold under 7%. Time point reported: before trial treatment. Sample: PBMCs, taken before treatment. The receptor was isolated from a male donor with rectosigmoid adenocarcinoma.

DNA of the CDR3: TGCGCCAGCAGCTCCGGGACAGGGAACTACAATGAGCAGTTCTTC. Protein product: CASSSGTGNYNEQFF. This chain connects TRBV5-1 to TRBJ2-1; 9 bases map to TRBD1. The CDR3 sequence is 15 residues long. V shed 3 bases, J shed 3 bases, and the junction held 4 bases outside the gene matches. Germline V gene lookup returns CDR1 SGHRS and CDR2 YFSETQ.